The rows below give T cell receptor beta chains drawn from one sample of a study of vaccination effects on CD4 cells after COVID-19. These TCRs are of unknown antigen specificity. Measured with immunoSEQ multiplex PCR; TCRdb has only the in-frame clones, and not every one. Of some 50,000 clones in the sample, 65% to 75% were seen once. Sequenced here: CD4+ T cells from PBMCs cultured without peptide, sampled after COVID-19 vaccination. These receptors originate from a human donor who had a prior SARS-CoV-2 infection. The CDR3 runs from the conserved cysteine through the conserved F or W. Fields, in order: J gene, D gene, V gene, clone size, CDR3 DNA, CDR3 protein. The D gene is left open where the match is weak. Expanded clones are given a class, and other clones once, few, many or no size at all.

j_call: TRBJ2-4; d_call: .; v_call: TRBV20-1; clone_size: .; cdr3_nt: TGCAGTGCTAGTGCGGGCCGCTCCAAAAACATTCAGTACTTC; cdr3_aa: CSASAGRSKNIQYF
j_call: TRBJ2-5; d_call: TRBD1; v_call: TRBV5-1; clone_size: .; cdr3_nt: TGCGCCAGCAGCTCCAAAGGGACAGGGGGCGCCCGGACAACCGAGACCCAGTACTTC; cdr3_aa: CASSSKGTGGARTTETQYF
j_call: TRBJ2-7; d_call: TRBD2; v_call: TRBV3-1/TRBV3-2; clone_size: .; cdr3_nt: TGTGCCAGCAGCCAAGATTATCCAGCGGGGACCTCCTACGAGCAGTACTTC; cdr3_aa: CASSQDYPAGTSYEQYF
j_call: TRBJ1-2; d_call: .; v_call: TRBV6-5; clone_size: few; cdr3_nt: TGTGCCAGCAGCCGAGGGACACACTATGGCTACACCTTC; cdr3_aa: CASSRGTHYGYTF
j_call: TRBJ1-3; d_call: .; v_call: TRBV28; clone_size: .; cdr3_nt: TGTGCCAGCAGTTTACGGCAAGGGGCTTACGGAAACACCATATATTTT; cdr3_aa: CASSLRQGAYGNTIYF
j_call: TRBJ2-7; d_call: .; v_call: TRBV2; clone_size: few; cdr3_nt: TGTGCCAGCGGGTACCCAGTAACCTACGAGCAGTACTTC; cdr3_aa: CASGYPVTYEQYF
j_call: TRBJ2-3; d_call: .; v_call: TRBV5-4; clone_size: .; cdr3_nt: TGTGCCAGCAGCTTGGAGCTGGCTAGCACAGATACGCAGTATTTT; cdr3_aa: CASSLELASTDTQYF
j_call: TRBJ1-3; d_call: .; v_call: TRBV29-1; clone_size: .; cdr3_nt: TGCAGCGTTGGCCCAGGGCCTCCTGGAAACACCATATATTTT; cdr3_aa: CSVGPGPPGNTIYF
j_call: TRBJ2-7; d_call: .; v_call: TRBV24-1; clone_size: .; cdr3_nt: TGTGCCACCAGTGACCCCGGGACCTCAGGGAACGAGCAGTACTTC; cdr3_aa: CATSDPGTSGNEQYF
j_call: TRBJ1-1; d_call: .; v_call: TRBV24-1; clone_size: .; cdr3_nt: TGTGCCACCAGTGGTTCTGCCGGGACAGAAGCTTTCTTT; cdr3_aa: CATSGSAGTEAFF
j_call: TRBJ1-4; d_call: TRBD1; v_call: TRBV4-1; clone_size: .; cdr3_nt: TGCGCCAGCAGCCGAGGGGACAGGGGTGAAAAACTGTTTTTT; cdr3_aa: CASSRGDRGEKLFF
j_call: TRBJ2-5; d_call: .; v_call: TRBV11-2; clone_size: once; cdr3_nt: TGTGCCAGCAGCCAAGAAAGGCAAGAGACCCAGTACTTC; cdr3_aa: CASSQERQETQYF
j_call: TRBJ2-7; d_call: .; v_call: TRBV18; clone_size: .; cdr3_nt: TGTGCCAGCTCACCGACGGATACCTACGAGCAGTACTTC; cdr3_aa: CASSPTDTYEQYF
j_call: TRBJ1-5; d_call: TRBD1; v_call: TRBV5-1; clone_size: .; cdr3_nt: TGCGCCAGCAGCTTGGGGACAGGGGATCAGCCCCAGCATTTT; cdr3_aa: CASSLGTGDQPQHF
j_call: TRBJ2-3; d_call: .; v_call: TRBV18; clone_size: .; cdr3_nt: TGTGCCAGCTCACCAACCGGGGGCCCAGATACGCAGTATTTT; cdr3_aa: CASSPTGGPDTQYF
j_call: TRBJ2-1; d_call: .; v_call: TRBV5-8; clone_size: once; cdr3_nt: TGTGCCAGCAGTTACGGACAGACGCATGAGCAGTTCTTC; cdr3_aa: CASSYGQTHEQFF
j_call: TRBJ1-1; d_call: .; v_call: TRBV7-2; clone_size: .; cdr3_nt: TGTGCCAGCAGCTACTACGGGGCGAGCACTGAAGCTTTCTTT; cdr3_aa: CASSYYGASTEAFF
j_call: TRBJ1-1; d_call: .; v_call: TRBV6-2/TRBV6-3; clone_size: .; cdr3_nt: TGTGCCAGCAGTTACTCGAATCTTGGCCGGGGGGAAGCTTTCTTT; cdr3_aa: CASSYSNLGRGEAFF
j_call: TRBJ2-7; d_call: TRBD1; v_call: TRBV10-3; clone_size: .; cdr3_nt: TGTGCCATCAGTGGGGGGACAGGGGGCGAGCAGTACTTC; cdr3_aa: CAISGGTGGEQYF
j_call: TRBJ2-4; d_call: TRBD2; v_call: TRBV7-2; clone_size: .; cdr3_nt: TGTGCCAGCAGCTACGGGCTAGCGGGAGGCATTCAGTACTTC; cdr3_aa: CASSYGLAGGIQYF
j_call: TRBJ2-7; d_call: TRBD2; v_call: TRBV19; clone_size: .; cdr3_nt: TGTGCCAGTACAACCTCAGCGGGGGGTTCCTACGAGCAGTACTTC; cdr3_aa: CASTTSAGGSYEQYF
j_call: TRBJ2-1; d_call: TRBD1; v_call: TRBV2; clone_size: few; cdr3_nt: TGTGCCAGCAGTAATACAGGGGGAGTGGGCTACAATGAGCAGTTCTTC; cdr3_aa: CASSNTGGVGYNEQFF
j_call: TRBJ1-1; d_call: TRBD1; v_call: TRBV7-2; clone_size: .; cdr3_nt: TGTGCCAGCAGCCCAGGGACAGGGAGGGGTGGAATGAACACTGAAGCTTTCTTT; cdr3_aa: CASSPGTGRGGMNTEAFF
j_call: TRBJ2-7; d_call: TRBD1; v_call: TRBV15; clone_size: few; cdr3_nt: TGTGCCACCAGCAGAGACTGGGACAGGGTTTACGAGCAGTACTTC; cdr3_aa: CATSRDWDRVYEQYF
j_call: TRBJ2-6; d_call: .; v_call: TRBV20-1; clone_size: once; cdr3_nt: TGCAGTGCGGACATGGCCAACGTCCTGACTTTC; cdr3_aa: CSADMANVLTF
j_call: TRBJ1-5; d_call: .; v_call: TRBV6-5; clone_size: once; cdr3_nt: TGTGCCAGCAGTTACTCGATGGCTCAGCCCCAGCATTTT; cdr3_aa: CASSYSMAQPQHF
j_call: TRBJ1-1; d_call: .; v_call: TRBV30; clone_size: .; cdr3_nt: TGTGCCTGGAAGGTCCGGGACCATACGGCTTTCTTT; cdr3_aa: CAWKVRDHTAFF
j_call: TRBJ1-4; d_call: .; v_call: TRBV19; clone_size: .; cdr3_nt: TGTGCCAGTAGTATAGGAGAGAATGAAAAACTGTTTTTT; cdr3_aa: CASSIGENEKLFF
j_call: TRBJ1-2; d_call: TRBD1; v_call: TRBV6-4; clone_size: .; cdr3_nt: TGTGCCAGCAGTGCCGGACAGGGGACTGGCTACACCTTC; cdr3_aa: CASSAGQGTGYTF
j_call: TRBJ2-1; d_call: TRBD1; v_call: TRBV2; clone_size: few; cdr3_nt: TGTGCCAGCAGTGGACAGGGGTCCTACAATGAGCAGTTCTTC; cdr3_aa: CASSGQGSYNEQFF
j_call: TRBJ2-1; d_call: .; v_call: TRBV4-2; clone_size: .; cdr3_nt: TGTGCCAGCAGCCAAGATGGCAGGGCATACGCTGACAATGAGCAGTTCTTC; cdr3_aa: CASSQDGRAYADNEQFF
j_call: TRBJ1-2; d_call: TRBD1; v_call: TRBV7-2; clone_size: .; cdr3_nt: TGTGCCAGCAGCCCCGGACGACAGGGGGCGCTGACCTTC; cdr3_aa: CASSPGRQGALTF
j_call: TRBJ1-1; d_call: .; v_call: TRBV7-9; clone_size: .; cdr3_nt: TGTGCCAGCAGCCCTCGAGGGTTGCCGAACACTGAAGCTTTCTTT; cdr3_aa: CASSPRGLPNTEAFF
j_call: TRBJ1-2; d_call: TRBD1; v_call: TRBV15; clone_size: .; cdr3_nt: TGTGCCACCAGCAGAGTATCGGGACAGGGGGCGTATGGCTACACCTTC; cdr3_aa: CATSRVSGQGAYGYTF
j_call: TRBJ2-5; d_call: .; v_call: TRBV4-2; clone_size: .; cdr3_nt: TGTGCCAGCAGCCAAGTGACAGCTTTGGAGACCCAGTACTTC; cdr3_aa: CASSQVTALETQYF
j_call: TRBJ1-1; d_call: .; v_call: TRBV18; clone_size: .; cdr3_nt: TGTGCCAGCTCACCCCGGGCGAACACTGAAGCTTTCTTT; cdr3_aa: CASSPRANTEAFF
j_call: TRBJ2-3; d_call: .; v_call: TRBV7-7; clone_size: .; cdr3_nt: TGTGCTAGCAGCTTAGGCCCTCAACCGGGCACAGATACGCAGTATTTT; cdr3_aa: CASSLGPQPGTDTQYF
j_call: TRBJ2-5; d_call: TRBD1; v_call: TRBV18; clone_size: .; cdr3_nt: TGTGCCAGCTCACCGACAGGGGCGTCAGAGACCCAGTACTTC; cdr3_aa: CASSPTGASETQYF
j_call: TRBJ2-1; d_call: .; v_call: TRBV7-6; clone_size: few; cdr3_nt: TGTGCCAGCAGCTTAGCTCCGGGACTTAGTTACAATGAGCAGTTCTTC; cdr3_aa: CASSLAPGLSYNEQFF
j_call: TRBJ2-7; d_call: .; v_call: TRBV6-5; clone_size: .; cdr3_nt: TGTGCCAGCAGGAGGGACGCTCGAACAGGGGAGCAGTACTTC; cdr3_aa: CASRRDARTGEQYF
j_call: TRBJ1-6; d_call: .; v_call: TRBV27; clone_size: .; cdr3_nt: TGTGCCAGCAGTCCCCGGGGCTTTGGCTATAATTCACCCCTCCACTTT; cdr3_aa: CASSPRGFGYNSPLHF
j_call: TRBJ1-1; d_call: .; v_call: TRBV27; clone_size: .; cdr3_nt: TGTGCCAGCAGTTTCGGCCAGGGACGTTCGTGGAACACTGAAGCTTTCTTT; cdr3_aa: CASSFGQGRSWNTEAFF
j_call: TRBJ2-1; d_call: TRBD2; v_call: TRBV9; clone_size: .; cdr3_nt: TGTGCCAGCAGCGCCCATGGACTAGCGTCCTACAATGAGCAGTTCTTC; cdr3_aa: CASSAHGLASYNEQFF
j_call: TRBJ1-2; d_call: TRBD1; v_call: TRBV5-4; clone_size: .; cdr3_nt: TGTGCCAGCAGCTTGCTGTCAGGGGGCGGGGATGGCTACACCTTC; cdr3_aa: CASSLLSGGGDGYTF